This passage covers 10 T cell receptor beta chains from one sample sequenced in a study of cytomegalovirus exposure and HLA in healthy donors. It was with 60 Vbeta and 13 Jbeta primers that the PCR ran. Libraries were prepared by immunoSEQ multiplex PCR; TCRdb keeps only in-frame clonotypes and omits some of them. Its table records about 140,000 clones. Sequenced input: PBMCs. The receptors were gathered from a woman under 30 in good health and CMV-seronegative.

This sequence joins TRBV18 and TRBJ1-1, with 8 bases identical to TRBD1. The CDR3 has 15 residues. The germline V gene encodes CDR1 KGHSH and CDR2 LQKENI. The V gene end was trimmed by 4 bases and the J gene end by 11 bases; junction bases not matched to a gene: 15. As DNA, the CDR3 is TGTGCCAGCTCACGGCAGGGGGCAGATTTACCCCTTGCTTTCTTT. It yields the protein CASSRQGADLPLAFF.

The rearrangement links TRBV7-3 to TRBJ1-1; 8 bases are shared with TRBD1. J lost 7 bases, V lost 6 bases, and 4 bases had no gene match. The CDR3 is made up of 12 amino acids. The germline V gene encodes CDR1 SGHTA and CDR2 FQGTGA. CDR3 sequence (DNA): TGTGCCAGCAGTCTAGACAGGGGTGAAGCTTTCTTT. Residues: CASSLDRGEAFF.

The gene calls are TRBV30 and TRBJ1-5, with TRBD1 matching 7 bases. CDR1 is GTSNPN, CDR2 SVGIG, per germline (reference sequence). The junction had 6 bases not matched to a gene; V was cut back by 2 bases and J by 2 bases. The CDR3 length is 15 residues. In DNA, the CDR3 is TGTGCCTGGAGTTCCACAGGGGCTGGCAATCAGCCCCAGCATTTT. It specifies CAWSSTGAGNQPQHF.

This sequence joins TRBV29-1 and TRBJ1-2, with 8 bases lining up with TRBD1. Germline CDR1 and CDR2: SQVTM and ANQGSEA. The CDR3 extends over 12 amino acids. V was clipped by 7 bases and J by 8 bases; unmatched bases: 9. CDR3 DNA: TGCAGCGCTCCGGGACAGGCAGGCGGCTACACCTTC. It encodes CSAPGQAGGYTF. Full variable domain (rest looked up from reference TRBV29-1 and TRBJ1-2): SAVISQKPSRDICQRGTSLTIQCQVDSQVTMMFWYRQQPGQSLTLIATANQGSEATYESGFVIDKFPISRPNLTFSTLTVSNMSPEDSSIYLCSAPGQAGGYTFGSGTRLTVV.

The chain recombines TRBV29-1 with TRBJ1-4; unclear D gene. Trimming shortened V by 0 bases and J by 10 bases, and 12 bases separated the two germline ends. This CDR3 spans 13 amino acids. The germline gives CDR1 SQVTM, CDR2 ANQGSEA. As DNA, the CDR3 is TGCAGCGTTGAAGAGGGCCCTGTGGGAAAACTGTTTTTT. Its translation is CSVEEGPVGKLFF.

The chain couples TRBV6-1 to TRBJ1-2, with 10 bases that match TRBD1. The CDR3 spans 14 residues. After removal of 0 bases from V and 8 bases from J, the junction contained 3 bases not matched to a gene. The V gene's germline CDR1 is MNHNS and CDR2 SASEGT. The CDR3 DNA reads TGTGCCAGCAGTGAAGCGGGACAGGGGCAAGGCTACACCTTC. Protein product: CASSEAGQGQGYTF.

The J gene is TRBJ1-6, the V gene TRBV11-2, with a weak D call TRBD1 (5 bases). The V end lost 0 bases, the J end lost 4 bases, and 16 bases lay between the germline ends. Germline V gene lookup returns CDR1 SGHAT and CDR2 FQNNGV. CDR3 length: 18 amino acids. CDR3 protein: CASSLDRGREGYNSPLHF. The DNA for the CDR3 is TGTGCCAGCAGCTTAGATCGGGGAAGGGAGGGGTATAATTCACCCCTCCACTTT.

This chain links TRBV2 with TRBJ2-1; D remains ambiguous. V lost 6 bases, J lost 10 bases, and 10 bases lay in between. The CDR3 extends over 11 amino acids. Per the germline V gene, CDR1 is SNHLY and CDR2 is FYNNEI. The CDR3 region has the DNA TGTGCCAGCAGGACTGTGTCGGAGCAGTTCTTC. Encoded protein: CASRTVSEQFF.

The chain joins TRBV11-3 to TRBJ2-2; D is possibly TRBD2 (6 bases). The CDR3 covers 14 residues. Germline V lookup: CDR1 SGHNT, CDR2 YENEEA. Trimming took 5 bases from V and 7 from J, leaving 14 bases between them. This CDR3 is CASSLGGIGGELFF. CDR3 DNA sequence: TGTGCCAGCAGCCTCGGGGGTATAGGCGGGGAGCTGTTTTTT.

This sequence joins TRBV9 and TRBJ2-2; 8 positions match TRBD1. Germline assignment: CDR1 SGDLS and CDR2 YYNGEE. The CDR3 contains 15 residues. Losses at the gene ends were 4 bases for V and 5 bases for J; bases not matched to a gene: 7. The CDR3 bases are TGTGCCAGCAGCCTTACGGACAGGGTGACCGGGGAGCTGTTTTTT. Amino acids: CASSLTDRVTGELFF.